This T cell receptor beta chain was identified in a study of control samples from healthy donors and cancer patients. Comment on this clone: This sample also contains other DNA sequences that code for the same CDR3.

Sequenced by immunoSEQ multiplex PCR; TCRdb stores in-frame clones only, minus some. The sample has some 150,000 clones; less than 95% are singletons. The source material was PBMCs. The source of this sequence is a man in his 60s with colorectal cancer.

CDR3 protein: CARSLAGLAGGRQETQYF. In DNA, the CDR3 is TGTGCCAGAAGCTTGGCGGGGCTAGCGGGGGGTCGGCAAGAGACCCAGTACTTC. The chain links TRBV5-3 to TRBJ2-5, with 11 bases identical to TRBD2. TRBV5-3 is identified as an open reading frame with a role that is uncertain. This CDR3 has 18 residues. V lost 0 bases to trimming and J lost 2 bases; unmatched junction nucleotides: 9.